Following are 3 T cell receptor beta chains from one sample sequenced in a study of blood T cell repertoires in COVID-19 (dated by TCRdb to the early 2020s). Library prep was done by the immunoSEQ multiplex PCR assay. TCRdb holds this immuneACCESS table with in-frame rearrangements only. Some clones are missing; in checked studies, unresolved V genes explain under half, and the rest has no known cause. The sample table contains around 63,000 clones; only one count was recorded for 72% of them. Approximately 5% of the sample is held by the ten biggest clonotypes. Sequenced material: peripheral blood. The receptor source for this set is a woman aged 70-85 years with COVID-19, enrolled during active disease.

This clone was observed a few times. The J gene is TRBJ1-5, the V gene TRBV5-8; maybe TRBD1 (5 bases). Trimming cost V 4 bases and J 4 bases, with 12 bases left between them. The CDR3 extends over 14 amino acids. Germline V gene sequence: CDR1 SGHTS, CDR2 YDEGEE. The CDR3 loop is CASSIDSQNQPQHF. CDR3 DNA sequence: TGTGCCAGCAGCATAGACAGTCAGAATCAGCCCCAGCATTTT.

This sequence joins TRBV18 and TRBJ2-5, with D perhaps TRBD1 (6 bases). The germline V and J ends were trimmed by 8 bases and 1 base, with 11 bases remaining between them. The CDR3 totals 13 residues. The germline CDR1 and CDR2 sequences are KGHSH and LQKENI. As DNA, the CDR3 is TGTGCCAGCACGGACAGCGTCCAAGAGACCCAGTACTTC. Residues: CASTDSVQETQYF.

The V call is TRBV4-1, the J call TRBJ2-5, with TRBD2 identical over 7 bases. V lost 5 bases to trimming and J lost 7 bases; unmatched junction nucleotides: 13. Looked up from germline, CDR1 is MGHRA and CDR2 is YSYEKL. The CDR3 is 15 residues long. The CDR3 DNA sequence: TGCGCCAGCAGCTATCAAGCGGGACCCGGGGGGACCCAGTACTTC. This sequence encodes CASSYQAGPGGTQYF.